The entry that follows covers one TCR beta chain sequence. The antigen is not known. The second PCR ran about 6 to 12 cycles with a sample-barcoded 5' primer and J-beta primers. Carrying 12 random nucleotides, a template-switch adaptor labeled each individual cDNA molecule. MiXCR, run by TCRdb on the 5' RACE reads, gives a single entry per CDR3 protein. This table has about 1.7 million distinct CDR3 sequences, approximately 28% appearing once. Deletions cut 3 bases from V and 3 bases from J, with 8 bases between. The CDR3 is made up of 14 amino acids. Germline lookup yields CDR1 KGHSH and CDR2 LQKENI. The data were taken from a study of blood T cells in healthy people across ages. Study context: Template switching recovered approximately one barcoded beta molecule for every two T cells. Study conclusions and caveats: Diversity estimates drawn from one million T cells were deemed underestimates. Leaving the PBMCs unsorted stopped any conclusive comparison of naive versus antigen-experienced cells.

The sequence was obtained from a woman in her 30s in good health. This rearrangement joins TRBV18 to TRBJ2-2; possibly TRBD1 for D (6 bases). The sample consisted of blood. The CDR3, as DNA: TGTGCCAGCTCACCCAGGACAGACACCGGGGAGCTGTTTTTT. Amino acids: CASSPRTDTGELFF.